These 26 T cell receptor beta chains share one sample of origin, sequenced in a study of shared clonotypes between healthy human individuals. Profiling relied on immunoSEQ multiplex PCR, and the TCRdb table lists in-frame clones only, not all of them. The table shows some 2.1 million clones, with around 95% occurring only once. The sample taken for sequencing was naive CD4+ T cells sorted from blood. Subset indicated: CD45RA+ positively selected. These receptors originate from a young man in good health.

Regarding this clone: The identical CDR3 is also encoded by other nucleotide sequences in the sample. J is TRBJ2-3 and V is TRBV9; 7 bases fit TRBD2. This CDR3 spans 16 amino acids. With V trimmed by 0 bases and J by 1 base, 5 bases remained unmatched. Germline-derived CDR1 and CDR2 are SGDLS and YYNGEE. The CDR3 region is CASSVGEGLRTDTQYF. The CDR3 DNA reads as TGTGCCAGCAGCGTAGGGGAGGGTCTCCGCACAGATACGCAGTATTTT.

The chain's CDR3 is CASSQRDRGNTEAFF. For the CDR3, the DNA is TGTGCCAGCAGCCAGAGGGACAGGGGCAACACTGAAGCTTTCTTT. This chain connects TRBV14 to TRBJ1-1, with 10 bases identical to TRBD1. CDR1 and CDR2 from the germline V gene are SGHDN and FVKESK. Trimming removed 3 bases from V and 2 bases from J; junction bases left unmatched: 3. This CDR3 is built from 15 residues.

The chain recombines TRBV28 with TRBJ2-7; D possibly corresponds to TRBD2 (5 bases). CDR1 and CDR2 from the germline V gene are MDHEN and SYDVKM. V was clipped by 6 bases and J by 6 bases, with 12 bases between them. The CDR3 contains 12 residues. This chain's CDR3 is CASSPPGFEQYF. Written as DNA, the CDR3 is TGTGCCAGCAGCCCACCGGGGTTCGAGCAGTACTTC.

The rearrangement links TRBV29-1 to TRBJ2-7; TRBD2 might be the D (5 bases). Trimming left V 2 bases short and J 2 bases short, with 13 bases between. Germline V lookup: CDR1 SQVTM, CDR2 ANQGSEA. The length of the CDR3 is 14 residues. CDR3 nucleotides: TGCAGCGTTGAAATAACGGGATCGCCCTACGAGCAGTACTTC. It is translated as CSVEITGSPYEQYF.

The chain employs TRBV7-6 and TRBJ1-2; 7 nucleotides match TRBD1. This CDR3 contains 13 residues. Trimming at V came to 0 bases and at J to 6 bases, leaving 1 base not matched to a gene. Per germline, CDR1 SGHVS and CDR2 FNYEAQ. The CDR3 DNA sequence: TGTGCCAGCAGCTTAGCAGGGGGCGATGGCTACACCTTC. Its translation: CASSLAGGDGYTF.

This clone was recorded a few times. The chain employs TRBV5-1 and TRBJ2-5; 10 nucleotides match TRBD2. Trimming at V came to 4 bases and at J to 2 bases, leaving 2 bases not matched to a gene. This CDR3 has 14 residues. CDR1 SGHRS and CDR2 YFSETQ come from the germline V gene. CDR3 coding DNA: TGCGCCAGCAGCGGACTAGCGGTGCAAGAGACCCAGTACTTC. It translates to CASSGLAVQETQYF.

This sequence joins TRBV9 and TRBJ1-3, with D unresolved. Looked up from germline, CDR1 is SGDLS and CDR2 is YYNGEE. The CDR3 contains 16 residues. The V end lost 0 bases, the J end lost 4 bases, and 14 bases lay between the germline ends. CDR3: CASSVDLTSSGNTIYF. The DNA of the CDR3 is TGTGCCAGCAGCGTAGACCTTACCTCATCGGGAAACACCATATATTTT.

The J gene is TRBJ2-7, the V gene TRBV6-5, with TRBD2 identical over 11 bases. J was trimmed by 7 bases and V by 2 bases; bases with no gene match: 10. CDR1 is MNHEY, CDR2 SVGAGI, per germline. The length of the CDR3 is 16 residues. The DNA for the CDR3 is TGTGCCAGCAGTTACGCGGCTAGCGGGGGGAGAGGGGAGCAGTACTTC. Amino acids: CASSYAASGGRGEQYF.

This chain links TRBV4-1 with TRBJ2-7; no definite D call. V was shortened by 0 bases and J by 1 base, with 16 bases between the two germline ends. The CDR3 sequence is 17 residues long. The germline V gene has CDR1 MGHRA and CDR2 YSYEKL. The DNA for the CDR3 is TGCGCCAGCAGCCAAGAATTCCCTAAAACCCCTTCCTACGAGCAGTACTTC. Translated, it gives CASSQEFPKTPSYEQYF.

The V call is TRBV30, the J call TRBJ2-6; D is unresolved. The V and J ends lost 5 bases and 0 bases respectively, with 14 bases between them. The CDR3 is 16 amino acids. CDR1 and CDR2 from the germline V gene are GTSNPN and SVGIG (reference sequence). Here the CDR3 DNA reads TGTGCCTGGTTGCCGGACGGCAGCTCTGGGGCCAACGTCCTGACTTTC. It yields the protein CAWLPDGSSGANVLTF.

The CDR3 nucleotides are TGCGCCAGCAGTCCTCCCCCGGGACAGGGGAGCTCCTACAATGAGCAGTTCTTC. This sequence encodes CASSPPPGQGSSYNEQFF. The chain joins TRBV10-1 to TRBJ2-1, with 10 bases that match TRBD1. This CDR3 has 18 residues. The J segment lost 0 bases and the V segment lost 5 bases, leaving 10 bases of the junction unmatched. The germline gives CDR1 WNHNN, CDR2 SYGVQD (reference sequence).

The chain is built from TRBV5-1 and TRBJ2-3, with 12 bases matching TRBD2. Trimming at V came to 4 bases and at J to 2 bases, leaving 5 bases not matched to a gene. Germline V lookup: CDR1 SGHRS, CDR2 YFSETQ. CDR3 length equals 16 residues. The CDR3 nucleotides are TGCGCCAGCAGCAAAGGACTAGCGGGGTTCACAGATACGCAGTATTTT. Its protein is CASSKGLAGFTDTQYF.

V gene TRBV6-1 combines with J gene TRBJ1-4; 10 bases fit TRBD1. The CDR3 is made up of 15 amino acids. Germline CDR1 MNHNS, CDR2 SASEGT. The ends lost 6 bases at V and 3 bases at J; junction bases unmatched: 4. The CDR3 DNA is TGTGCCAGCAGGGACGGACAGGGGGCTAATGAAAAACTGTTTTTT. Translated: CASRDGQGANEKLFF.

The rearrangement joins TRBV5-4 to TRBJ2-5; 13 bases are shared with TRBD2. CDR3 size: 18 residues. The V segment lost 3 bases and the J segment 1 base; nucleotides outside the gene matches: 9. Germline lookup yields CDR1 SGHNT and CDR2 YYREEE (reference sequence). The CDR3 bases are TGTGCCAGCAGCTCCGGACTAGCGGGGGCTACCCTCCAAGAGACCCAGTACTTC. Its protein product is CASSSGLAGATLQETQYF.

V and J are TRBV2 and TRBJ2-7, with 10 bases identical to TRBD1. Germline V gene sequence: CDR1 SNHLY, CDR2 FYNNEI. The J segment lost 3 bases and the V segment lost 9 bases, leaving 8 bases of the junction unmatched. This CDR3 is built from 14 residues. This CDR3 reads CASFRRDRGYEQYF. The CDR3 DNA reads TGTGCCAGTTTCCGCCGGGACAGGGGCTACGAGCAGTACTTC.

The chain couples TRBV5-4 to TRBJ2-7; the match to TRBD1 covers 10 bases. Germline V CDR1 and CDR2: SGHNT, YYREEE (reference sequence). V dropped 4 bases and J dropped 2; count of bases not matched to a gene: 3. This CDR3 has 14 residues. CDR3 sequence: CASSTGQGAYEQYF. The CDR3 bases are TGTGCCAGCAGCACTGGACAGGGGGCCTACGAGCAGTACTTC.

V is TRBV28 and J is TRBJ1-1, with 11 bases matching TRBD1. Germline CDR1 MDHEN, CDR2 SYDVKM. The CDR3 is 15 amino acids. V trimming: 3 bases; J trimming: 9 bases; junction bases outside the gene matches: 9. The CDR3 DNA sequence: TGTGCCAGCAGTTTTTCGGGACAGGGGGTTTCTAAAGCTTTCTTT. Protein sequence: CASSFSGQGVSKAFF.

The rearrangement joins TRBV7-3 to TRBJ2-7; TRBD1 might be the D (6 bases). V was shortened by 5 bases and J by 2 bases, with 13 bases between the two germline ends. This CDR3 is built from 14 residues. Germline CDR1 reads SGHTA; CDR2 reads FQGTGA. The CDR3 sequence is CASSPQGLPYEQYF. CDR3 in DNA: TGTGCCAGCAGCCCCCAGGGGTTACCCTACGAGCAGTACTTC.

The chain recombines TRBV7-2 with TRBJ2-2; no reliable D call. CDR3 length: 15 residues. CDR1 is SGHTA and CDR2 is FQGNSA in the germline V gene. V lost 4 bases and J lost 4, with 13 bases in between. As DNA, the CDR3 is TGTGCCAGCAGCTCGACCCGAGCGAGCACCGGGGAGCTGTTTTTT. It yields the protein CASSSTRASTGELFF.

V and J are TRBV6-1 and TRBJ2-1; D unresolved. This CDR3 contains 14 residues. The germline CDR1 and CDR2 sequences are MNHNS and SASEGT. Trimming left V 3 bases short and J 3 bases short, with 9 bases between. The DNA for the CDR3 is TGTGCCAGCAGTGATTCCCCCCACTACAATGAGCAGTTCTTC. Translated: CASSDSPHYNEQFF.

This chain joins TRBV28 and TRBJ1-4, with 8 bases that match TRBD1. Trimming cost V 6 bases and J 7 bases; bases outside gene matches: 10. Germline loops: CDR1 MDHEN, CDR2 SYDVKM. This CDR3 is 15 amino acids long. CDR3 nucleotides: TGTGCCAGCAGCTGGCAGGGGGCGTTGGGTGAAAAACTGTTTTTT. As protein: CASSWQGALGEKLFF.

This clone was found once. Additional DNA sequences in this sample encode the identical CDR3. The J gene is TRBJ1-5, the V gene TRBV19, with D possibly TRBD1 on 5 matching bases. This CDR3 spans 13 amino acids. V lost 8 bases, J lost 4 bases, and 12 bases lay in between. Germline V gene sequence: CDR1 LNHDA, CDR2 SQIVND (reference sequence). CDR3 DNA: TGTGCCAGTTCCCGGGACCGTAATCAGCCCCAGCATTTT. This gives the protein CASSRDRNQPQHF.

The chain combines TRBV28 with TRBJ1-1; D is uncertain. The length of the CDR3 is 10 residues. The germline gives CDR1 MDHEN, CDR2 SYDVKM. V was clipped by 8 bases and J by 0 bases, with 1 base between them. CDR3 residues: CASLNTEAFF. CDR3 in DNA: TGTGCCAGCTTGAACACTGAAGCTTTCTTT.

The chain uses TRBV10-3 and TRBJ1-1; 7 nucleotides line up with TRBD1. The CDR3 extends over 14 amino acids. Germline trimming cut 4 bases from V and 2 bases from J; bases unmatched to any gene: 4. Germline V gene sequence: CDR1 ENHRY, CDR2 SYGVKD. The CDR3 nucleotides are TGTGCCATCAGTGCGGACAGGACTAACACTGAAGCTTTCTTT. Translating gives CAISADRTNTEAFF.

The chain joins TRBV7-9 to TRBJ1-2, with a weak D call TRBD1 (6 bases). The CDR3 extends over 14 amino acids. The V end lost 5 bases, the J end lost 3 bases, and 13 bases lay between the germline ends. Germline V CDR1 and CDR2: SEHNR, FQNEAQ (reference sequence). CDR3 in amino acids: CASSRRQADYGYTF. Here the CDR3 DNA reads TGTGCCAGCAGCCGAAGACAGGCTGACTATGGCTACACCTTC.

Concerning this clone itself: In the same sample, other DNA sequences code for this CDR3. V gene TRBV5-4 combines with J gene TRBJ2-7; D is perhaps TRBD1 (5 bases). The ends were cut back, 3 bases at V and 4 bases at J, with 11 bases in the middle. CDR1 and CDR2 (germline): SGHNT, YYREEE (reference sequence). The CDR3 runs to 13 residues. CDR3 region: CASSYPDSYEQYF. DNA for the CDR3: TGTGCCAGCAGCTATCCCGACAGTTACGAGCAGTACTTC.